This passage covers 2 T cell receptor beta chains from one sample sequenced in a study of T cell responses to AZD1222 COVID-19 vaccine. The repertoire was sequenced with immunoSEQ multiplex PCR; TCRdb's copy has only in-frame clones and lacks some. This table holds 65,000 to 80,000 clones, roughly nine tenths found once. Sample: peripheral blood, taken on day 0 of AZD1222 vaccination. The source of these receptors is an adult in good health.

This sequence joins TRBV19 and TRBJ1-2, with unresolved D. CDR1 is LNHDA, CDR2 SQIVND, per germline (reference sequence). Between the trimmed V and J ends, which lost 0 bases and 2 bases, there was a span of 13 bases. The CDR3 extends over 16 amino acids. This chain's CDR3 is CASSIDTTVRNYGYTF. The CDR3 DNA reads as TGTGCCAGTAGTATAGATACGACGGTACGAAACTATGGCTACACCTTC.

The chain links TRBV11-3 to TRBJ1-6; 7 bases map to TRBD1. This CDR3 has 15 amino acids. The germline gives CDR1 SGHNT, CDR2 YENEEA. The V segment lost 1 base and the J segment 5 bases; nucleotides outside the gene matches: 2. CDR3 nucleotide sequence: TGTGCCAGCAGCTTAGTTGGACAGGATAATTCACCCCTCCACTTT. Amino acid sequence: CASSLVGQDNSPLHF.